This T cell receptor (beta chain) was recorded in a study of immune evolution from preneoplasia to lung adenocarcinoma. Findings of the study overall: Later-stage lesions seemingly showed higher T cell density and diversity than normal lung.

The data were produced by immunoSEQ multiplex PCR, yet TCRdb's version contains in-frame clones alone and is incomplete. This sample has about 5,600 clones, with about 68% found just once. This clone was seen just once. Its cognate antigen is unknown. The CDR3 length is 16 residues. CDR1 is SGHAT, CDR2 FQDESV, per germline (reference sequence). The V and J ends lost 2 bases and 0 bases respectively, with 11 bases between them. Sequencing input: FFPE lung adenocarcinoma in situ tissue. This receptor was taken from a person aged 55-79 years with lung adenocarcinoma. This chain uses TRBV11-1 with TRBJ2-1; D may be TRBD1 (6 bases). In DNA form, the CDR3 reads TGTGCCAGCAGCTTACAGGGGATGAGCTCCTACAATGAGCAGTTCTTC. Translating gives CASSLQGMSSYNEQFF. Full variable domain (outside the CDR3, taken from reference TRBV11-1 and TRBJ2-1): EAEVAQSPRYKITEKSQAVAFWCDPISGHATLYWYRQILGQGPELLVQFQDESVVDDSQLPKDRFSAERLKGVDSTLKIQPAELGDSAMYLCASSLQGMSSYNEQFFGPGTRLTVL.